This T cell receptor (beta chain) is drawn from a study of cytomegalovirus exposure and HLA in healthy donors. Study observations and caveats: According to the study, roughly 160 TCR beta chains were cytomegalovirus-associated.

Turning to this clone: Its target is unknown.

PCR employed 60 Vbeta and 13 Jbeta primers. The table came from immunoSEQ multiplex PCR; TCRdb's copy has only in-frame clones and leaves some out. This table lists some 200,000 clones. This CDR3 spans 14 amino acids. The germline CDR1 and CDR2 sequences are MNHNS and SASEGT. V lost 6 bases and J 8 bases, leaving 17 bases between the germline ends. The gene calls are TRBV6-1 and TRBJ2-1; a weak D match, TRBD2 (5 bases). This sequence was found in a girl aged 2 to 10 in good health and CMV-seropositive. The sequenced sample was PBMCs. CDR3 in DNA: TGTGCCAGCAGAAGCGGACTCCCCCGGGATGAGCAGTTCTTC. Protein sequence: CASRSGLPRDEQFF.